This T cell receptor (beta chain) was identified in a study of blood T cell repertoires in COVID-19. Across the study: The United States, Italy and Spain provided the acute and convalescent COVID-19 samples. Sources were T cells, B-cell-depleted T cells, or PBMCs; the material itself was cDNA or gDNA.

Data came from immunoSEQ multiplex PCR; TCRdb stores just in-frame clones and leaves some out. The sample lists around 100,000 clones, approximately 90% occurring once. Trimming shortened V by 3 bases and J by 0 bases, and 9 bases separated the two germline ends. CDR3 size: 15 residues. Germline CDR1 MGHDK, CDR2 SYGVNS. This TCR was recovered from a man aged 50 to 60 with acute or convalescent COVID-19. The chain employs TRBV25-1 and TRBJ1-3, with D possibly being TRBD1 (6 bases). Sample: peripheral blood. The CDR3 sequence is CASSDLQGSGNTIYF. Written as DNA, the CDR3 is TGTGCCAGCAGTGACTTACAGGGCTCTGGAAACACCATATATTTT.